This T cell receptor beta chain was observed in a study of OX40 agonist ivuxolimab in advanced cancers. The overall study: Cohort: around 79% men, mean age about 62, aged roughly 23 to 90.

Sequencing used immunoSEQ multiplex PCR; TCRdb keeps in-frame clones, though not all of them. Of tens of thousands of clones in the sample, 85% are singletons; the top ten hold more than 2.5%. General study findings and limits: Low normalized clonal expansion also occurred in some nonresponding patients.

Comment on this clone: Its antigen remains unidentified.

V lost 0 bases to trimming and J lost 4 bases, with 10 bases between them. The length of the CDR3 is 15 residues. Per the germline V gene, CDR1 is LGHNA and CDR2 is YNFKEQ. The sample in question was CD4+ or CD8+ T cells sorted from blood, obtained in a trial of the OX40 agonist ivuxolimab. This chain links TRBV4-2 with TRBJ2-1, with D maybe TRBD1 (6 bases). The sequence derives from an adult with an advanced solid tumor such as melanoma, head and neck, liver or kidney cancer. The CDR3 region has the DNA TGTGCCAGCAGCCAAGAGCCGGACAGTTACAATGAGCAGTTCTTC. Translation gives CASSQEPDSYNEQFF.